One and the same sample provided the 15 T cell receptor beta chains below, sequenced in a study of blood T cell repertoires in COVID-19. Profiling relied on immunoSEQ multiplex PCR, and the TCRdb table lists in-frame clones only, not all of them. The table has roughly 50,000 clones, roughly nine tenths seen once; the top ten hold more than 15%. Material: peripheral blood. These TCRs come from a human donor in a cohort sampled during active COVID-19.

V usage is TRBV12-3 or TRBV12-4 and J usage is TRBJ2-7, with 7 positions matching TRBD1. V lost 6 bases and J lost 5; bases outside the gene matches: 7. This CDR3 is 13 amino acids long. The CDR3 loop reads CASRETGRDEQYF. Written as DNA, the CDR3 is TGTGCCAGCAGAGAGACAGGGCGCGACGAGCAGTACTTC.

The chain combines TRBV5-1 with TRBJ2-2, with 8 bases matching TRBD1. The CDR3 sequence is 15 residues long. Unmatched junction bases numbered 7, after V lost 5 bases and J lost 4 bases. Germline V gene sequence: CDR1 SGHRS, CDR2 YFSETQ. The CDR3 loop is CASSRVGQVTGELFF. CDR3 sequence (DNA): TGCGCCAGCAGTCGGGTGGGACAGGTCACCGGGGAGCTGTTTTTT.

The V and J genes are TRBV19 and TRBJ1-6, with D tentatively TRBD1 (6 bases). Trimming took off 7 bases at V and 4 bases at J, with 17 bases between the two ends. Germline V gene sequence: CDR1 LNHDA, CDR2 SQIVND (reference sequence). This CDR3 comprises 16 residues. CDR3 coding DNA: TGTGCCAGTACCGAAAAACCCCAGGGGTATAATTCACCCCTCCACTTT. Translating gives CASTEKPQGYNSPLHF.

This chain links TRBV10-3 with TRBJ1-2; a possible D gene is TRBD1 (6 bases). This CDR3 is 12 amino acids long. V was cut by 4 bases and J by 7 bases, with 10 bases left in between. Per germline, CDR1 ENHRY and CDR2 SYGVKD. The CDR3 nucleotides read TGTGCCATCAGTGTGGGGGCGGGTGGCTACACCTTC. It yields the protein CAISVGAGGYTF.

The chain combines TRBV6-6 with TRBJ1-5, with D possibly TRBD1 on 5 matching bases. The CDR3 is 13 amino acids. Germline V gives CDR1 MNHNY, CDR2 SVGAGI (reference sequence). V was trimmed by 2 bases and J by 7 bases, leaving 9 bases between them. CDR3 loop: CASSYARAQPQHF. In DNA, the CDR3 is TGTGCCAGCAGTTACGCCAGGGCACAGCCCCAGCATTTT.

V is TRBV12-3 or TRBV12-4 and J is TRBJ2-2; D is perhaps TRBD1 (7 bases). This CDR3 contains 13 residues. V was trimmed by 11 bases and J by 6 bases, leaving 16 bases between them. Here the CDR3 DNA reads TGTGCCTCCTATCGGAGGGGGCCCGGGGAGCTGTTTTTT. Its translation: CASYRRGPGELFF.

The gene calls are TRBV7-2 and TRBJ1-6; D is perhaps TRBD1 (5 bases). The germline gives CDR1 SGHTA, CDR2 FQGNSA. Trimming took off 6 bases at V and 13 bases at J, with 10 bases between the two ends. This CDR3 comprises 11 residues. The CDR3 sequence is CASRVGVPLHF. The DNA for the CDR3 is TGTGCCAGCAGAGTAGGGGTCCCCCTCCACTTT.

The gene calls are TRBV5-6 and TRBJ1-2; D may be TRBD1 (5 bases). The CDR3 covers 15 residues. Trimming took off 0 bases at V and 2 bases at J, with 11 bases between the two ends. CDR1 and CDR2 from the germline V gene are SGHDT and YYEEEE. CDR3 residues: CASSLGRWGNYGYTF. CDR3 DNA: TGTGCCAGCAGCTTGGGCAGGTGGGGCAACTATGGCTACACCTTC.

The chain carries TRBV12-3 or TRBV12-4 and TRBJ1-2; no definite D call. The ends were cut back, 6 bases at V and 6 bases at J, with 8 bases in the middle. This CDR3 contains 11 residues. The CDR3 here is CASRKRDGYTF. Written as DNA, the CDR3 is TGTGCCAGCAGGAAGAGGGATGGCTACACCTTC.

Comments on this clone: Additional DNA sequences in this sample encode the identical CDR3. The chain recombines TRBV18 with TRBJ2-7; TRBD1 agrees at 10 bases. CDR1 is KGHSH, CDR2 LQKENI, per germline. The CDR3 runs to 16 residues. The V and J ends lost 1 base and 3 bases, in that order; junction bases with no gene match: 6. The CDR3 here is CASSPLAGQGFYEQYF. The CDR3 DNA reads as TGTGCCAGCTCACCACTTGCGGGACAGGGGTTCTACGAGCAGTACTTC.

The chain employs TRBV21-1 and TRBJ1-4; the listed D gene, TRBD1, was not tested against the DNA. TRBV21-1 is a pseudogene locus. The CDR3 sequence is 18 residues long. CDR3: CASSKRGGQEEDKEKLFF. In DNA form, the CDR3 reads TGTGCCAGCAGCAAAAGGGGGGGACAGGAGGAGGATAAGGAAAAACTGTTTTTT.

The rearrangement joins TRBV28 to TRBJ1-2; the D gene is possibly TRBD1 (6 bases). The CDR3 is 15 residues long. Germline CDR1 MDHEN, CDR2 SYDVKM. V was trimmed by 6 bases and J by 2 bases, leaving 16 bases between them. CDR3 sequence reads: CASSDFFTGNYGYTF. CDR3 nucleotides: TGTGCCAGCAGCGACTTCTTTACAGGGAACTATGGCTACACCTTC.

This sequence joins TRBV6-2 or TRBV6-3 and TRBJ2-1; 7 bases match TRBD2. CDR1 is MNHEY and CDR2 is SVGEGT in the germline V gene. CDR3 size: 17 residues. Trimming cost V 4 bases and J 1 base; bases outside gene matches: 10. The CDR3 loop reads CASSWDFPAGSYNEQFF. The CDR3 nucleotides are TGTGCCAGCAGTTGGGATTTCCCAGCGGGGTCCTACAATGAGCAGTTCTTC.

The chain is built from TRBV21-1 and TRBJ1-2. TRBV21-1 is deemed a pseudogene. The CDR3 runs 11 residues. CDR3 region: CARDLNYGYTF. The CDR3 DNA follows: TGTGCCAGGGACTTAAACTATGGCTACACCTTC.

The chain joins TRBV6-2 or TRBV6-3 to TRBJ2-7, with D perhaps matching TRBD1 (5 bases). This CDR3 has 16 residues. Germline-derived CDR1 and CDR2 are MNHEY and SVGEGT. V lost 0 bases to trimming and J lost 5 bases, with 17 bases between them. CDR3 protein: CASSYSIGQGSDEQYF. DNA of the CDR3: TGTGCCAGCAGTTACTCGATAGGCCAGGGCTCGGACGAGCAGTACTTC.